Listed below are T cell receptor beta chains from one sample, sequenced in a study of response to subunit inactivated influenza vaccine. MiXCR, run by TCRdb on the RT-PCR reads, gives a single entry per CDR3 protein. The sample includes 700,000 to 800,000 distinct CDR3 sequences, about a fifth of them seen just once. Sequenced material: PBMCs from blood, taken 5 days after vaccination. These receptors all stem from a man between 50 and 59 years old who received an inactivated influenza vaccine. CDR3s include the opening cysteine and the closing phenylalanine or tryptophan. A D gene is named only where the DNA matches it firmly. The size entry is marked missing in some rows and otherwise reads once, few, many or a size class.

J gene	V gene	clone size	D gene	CDR3 protein	CDR3 DNA
TRBJ2-5	TRBV5-1	few	TRBD2	CASSSAGGSETQYF	TGCGCCAGCAGCTCGGCGGGCGGGAGTGAGACCCAGTACTTC
TRBJ2-2	TRBV5-5	NA	TRBD2	CASSLSSGDTGELFF	TGTGCCAGCAGCTTGTCTAGCGGGGACACCGGGGAGCTGTTTTTT
TRBJ2-7	TRBV29-1	NA	TRBD2	CSVEDRASGRLAYEQYF	TGCAGCGTTGAAGATCGCGCCAGCGGGAGGCTAGCCTACGAGCAGTACTTC
TRBJ2-3	TRBV5-1	NA	TRBD2	CASSSGTSGGRDTQYF	TGCGCCAGCAGCTCCGGCACTAGCGGGGGCCGAGATACGCAGTATTTT
TRBJ2-1	TRBV7-9	many	TRBD2	CATHSGETSYNEQFF	TGTGCCACACATAGCGGGGAAACCTCCTACAATGAGCAGTTCTTC
TRBJ2-5	TRBV5-1	many	TRBD1	CASSLRGQGAMETQYF	TGCGCCAGCAGCTTGCGGGGTCAGGGGGCGATGGAGACCCAGTACTTC
TRBJ2-5	TRBV10-3	NA	NA	CAISLKEGGTQYF	TGTGCCATCAGTCTAAAAGAAGGTGGGACCCAGTACTTC
TRBJ1-4	TRBV2	NA	NA	CASRRGTNGKLFF	TGTGCCAGCAGACGCGGGACAAACGGAAAACTGTTTTTT
TRBJ1-1	TRBV12-3/TRBV12-4	few	TRBD1	CASRRTDRRNTEAFF	TGTGCCAGCAGAAGAACGGACAGGCGAAACACTGAAGCTTTCTTT
TRBJ2-3	TRBV2	NA	NA	CASSDGAARGPDTQYF	TGTGCCAGCAGTGATGGAGCGGCAAGAGGCCCAGATACGCAGTATTTT